These T cell receptor beta chains were read from a single sample in a study of lymphopenia after photon versus proton radiotherapy. Sequencing was performed with immunoSEQ multiplex PCR; in TCRdb, only in-frame clones are kept and a portion is missing. The data contain about 26,000 clones, around 86% of them singletons. Sequencing was performed on peripheral blood, taken from a patient treated with photon-based radiotherapy. All receptors derive from a woman in her forties or fifties with pancreatic cancer. CDR3s include the opening cysteine and the closing phenylalanine or tryptophan. The D gene is left open where the match is weak. Clone size is not always given. Where it is, it says once, few, many or a class for expanded clones.

size	D	length	V	J	CDR3	DNA
.	.	17	TRBV7-6	TRBJ2-2	CASSDGGVTANTGELFF	TGTGCCAGCAGCGATGGGGGAGTTACCGCGAACACCGGGGAGCTGTTTTTT
.	.	13	TRBV19	TRBJ2-2	CASLLRTTGELFF	TGTGCCAGCCTACTTAGGACCACCGGGGAGCTGTTTTTT
few	.	14	TRBV11-2	TRBJ1-6	CASSFRADNSPLHF	TGTGCCAGCAGCTTTAGGGCTGATAATTCACCCCTCCACTTT
.	.	12	TRBV6-1	TRBJ2-2	CASSFATGELFF	TGTGCCAGCAGTTTTGCCACCGGGGAGCTGTTTTTT
.	TRBD2	17	TRBV5-1	TRBJ2-7	CASTLRQDSGSRYEQYF	TGCGCCAGCACCTTGAGACAAGATAGCGGGTCCCGCTACGAGCAGTACTTC
once	.	12	TRBV23-1	TRBJ2-5	CASSQSRETQYF	TGCGCCAGCAGTCAATCGCGGGAGACCCAGTACTTC
few	TRBD1	14	TRBV5-8	TRBJ1-4	CASSFGTANEKLFF	TGTGCCAGCAGCTTCGGGACAGCTAATGAAAAACTGTTTTTT
.	.	15	TRBV29-1	TRBJ2-2	CSVRTGGGGTGELFF	TGCAGCGTTCGGACGGGAGGAGGGGGGACCGGGGAGCTGTTTTTT
.	TRBD2	18	TRBV10-2	TRBJ2-1	CASSDPGLAGGLFVEQFF	TGCGCCAGCAGTGACCCGGGACTAGCGGGTGGTCTCTTCGTGGAGCAGTTCTTC
once	.	11	TRBV20-1	TRBJ2-7	CSADRDYEQYF	TGCAGTGCTGATAGGGACTACGAGCAGTACTTC
.	TRBD2	18	TRBV27	TRBJ2-7	CASSLSPRTSGRAREQYF	TGTGCCAGCAGTTTATCGCCCCGGACTAGCGGGAGAGCTCGCGAGCAGTACTTC
.	TRBD1	15	TRBV14	TRBJ1-1	CASGGTGGAVTEAFF	TGTGCCAGCGGAGGGACAGGGGGCGCGGTCACTGAAGCTTTCTTT
.	TRBD2	15	TRBV18	TRBJ2-3	CASSPRVAGEGTQYF	TGTGCCAGCTCACCAAGGGTAGCGGGAGAGGGTACGCAGTATTTT
.	.	15	TRBV2	TRBJ1-6	CASTGGSSYNSPLHF	TGTGCCAGCACCGGGGGCAGCTCCTATAATTCACCCCTCCACTTT
.	.	15	TRBV2	TRBJ2-5	CASSDVDLAEETQYF	TGTGCCAGCAGCGACGTGGATCTGGCCGAAGAGACCCAGTACTTC
.	.	13	TRBV10-3	TRBJ2-7	CAIAETGSYEQYF	TGTGCCATCGCCGAGACGGGGTCCTACGAGCAGTACTTC
.	.	13	TRBV5-1	TRBJ2-1	CASSLALDNEQFF	TGCGCCAGCAGCTTGGCCCTAGACAATGAGCAGTTCTTC
.	.	16	TRBV7-2	TRBJ2-2	CASSRERAPRTGELFF	TGTGCCAGCAGCCGAGAGAGGGCCCCCCGCACCGGGGAGCTGTTTTTT
.	TRBD1	16	TRBV7-2	TRBJ2-7	CASSPGQGAPPYEQYF	TGTGCCAGCAGCCCGGGACAGGGGGCCCCCCCCTACGAGCAGTACTTC
.	.	10	TRBV29-1	TRBJ1-1	CSVVVTEAFF	TGCAGCGTTGTCGTGACTGAAGCTTTCTTT
.	.	14	TRBV28	TRBJ2-4	CASRPEEAVSIQYF	TGTGCCAGCAGGCCAGAAGAAGCGGTCAGCATTCAGTACTTC
.	TRBD2	16	TRBV19	TRBJ2-1	CASTPGPSGIYNEQFF	TGTGCCAGTACTCCCGGTCCTAGCGGGATTTACAATGAGCAGTTCTTC
.	.	14	TRBV6-5	TRBJ2-7	CASSPKWDMGEQYF	TGTGCCAGCAGTCCCAAGTGGGACATGGGCGAGCAGTACTTC
.	.	14	TRBV19	TRBJ1-5	CASRGWGGNQPQHF	TGTGCCAGTAGAGGGTGGGGAGGCAATCAGCCCCAGCATTTT
.	.	16	TRBV2	TRBJ2-2	CASSLPGSSNTGELFF	TGTGCCAGCAGTCTTCCAGGGTCATCGAACACCGGGGAGCTGTTTTTT
.	.	15	TRBV29-1	TRBJ2-7	CSVEMRGDNSYEQYF	TGCAGCGTTGAAATGAGGGGGGACAACTCCTACGAGCAGTACTTC
.	.	17	TRBV15	TRBJ1-3	CATSRNPGVGSGNTIYF	TGTGCCACCAGCAGGAATCCAGGGGTCGGCTCTGGAAACACCATATATTTT
.	.	13	TRBV6-5	TRBJ2-7	CASSSASAHEQYF	TGTGCCAGCAGTTCCGCTAGCGCACACGAGCAGTACTTC
.	TRBD1	15	TRBV11-2	TRBJ2-5	CASSSGQGGGETQYF	TGTGCCAGCAGTTCTGGACAGGGAGGCGGAGAGACCCAGTACTTC
.	.	12	TRBV6-6	TRBJ2-7	CASSPRDSKQYF	TGTGCCAGCAGTCCCCGGGATAGTAAGCAGTACTTC
once	TRBD2	15	TRBV5-1	TRBJ2-6	CASSLQASGTDVLTF	TGCGCCAGCAGCTTGCAGGCTAGCGGGACTGACGTCCTGACTTTC
.	TRBD1	13	TRBV28	TRBJ2-7	CASTLTGGYEQYF	TGTGCCAGCACACTCACAGGGGGCTACGAGCAGTACTTC
.	.	15	TRBV28	TRBJ1-2	CASSSRVSLENGYTF	TGTGCCAGCAGCTCGAGGGTCTCCTTGGAGAATGGCTACACCTTC
.	TRBD2	15	TRBV28	TRBJ2-2	CASSSRRETGGELFF	TGTGCCAGCAGTTCGCGGCGGGAGACGGGCGGGGAGCTGTTTTTT
.	TRBD1	17	TRBV15	TRBJ2-3	CATSRGRGTGTLDTQYF	TGTGCCACCAGCAGAGGCAGGGGGACAGGGACACTAGATACGCAGTATTTT
.	TRBD1	15	TRBV15	TRBJ1-3	CATRPTGEAGNTIYF	TGTGCCACCAGACCTACAGGGGAGGCTGGAAACACCATATATTTT
.	.	16	TRBV7-2	TRBJ2-1	CASSLTGMGAYNEQFF	TGTGCCAGCAGCTTAACGGGGATGGGGGCATACAATGAGCAGTTCTTC